Each of the 2 T cell receptor beta chains below was sequenced from the same sample in a study of response to subunit inactivated influenza vaccine. TCRdb fed the RT-PCR reads into MiXCR, producing one record per CDR3 protein. There are around 300,000 distinct CDR3 sequences in the sample; roughly 20% occur only once, and 10% lies in the top ten. Here the sequenced sample was PBMCs from blood, taken 21 months after vaccination. These receptors all stem from a man aged 45 to 70 who received an inactivated influenza vaccine.

The CDR3 reads CASSPTEGLAYEQYF. The CDR3 coding sequence is TGTGCCAGCAGCCCGACCGAGGGCCTTGCCTACGAGCAGTACTTC. The chain uses TRBV9 and TRBJ2-7; D may be TRBD2 (5 bases). Trimming removed 4 bases at V and 2 bases at J, with 16 bases between. Germline V gene lookup returns CDR1 SGDLS and CDR2 YYNGEE. The CDR3 is 15 residues long.

In this sample, this clonotype turned up a few times. This chain links TRBV20-1 with TRBJ1-1, with no clear D. V lost 5 bases and J 1 base, leaving 20 bases between the germline ends. The germline V gene has CDR1 DFQATT and CDR2 SNEGSKA (reference sequence). This CDR3 is built from 16 residues. The CDR3 region is CSALAGGAPGNTEAFF. The CDR3 nucleotides read TGCAGTGCTTTAGCCGGCGGAGCCCCGGGGAACACTGAAGCTTTCTTT.